This TCR beta chain originates from a study of OX40 agonist ivuxolimab in advanced cancers. This clone was picked up one time. Profiled with immunoSEQ multiplex PCR; TCRdb holds only in-frame clones, not every one. The sample lists approximately 160,000 clones, 94% occurring once. With 3 bases clipped from V and 1 base from J, the junction kept 0 bases outside the gene matches. The germline gives CDR1 SGHTA, CDR2 FQGNSA. The CDR3 sequence is 15 residues long. The chain uses TRBV7-2 and TRBJ2-1; TRBD2 matches 10 bases. This TCR came from an adult with an advanced solid tumor such as melanoma, head and neck, liver or kidney cancer. Here the sequenced sample was CD4+ or CD8+ T cells sorted from blood, taken in a trial of the OX40 agonist ivuxolimab. This chain's CDR3 is CASSFSGRSYNEQFF. The CDR3 DNA reads as TGTGCCAGCAGCTTTAGCGGGAGGTCCTACAATGAGCAGTTCTTC.